This T cell receptor beta chain was retrieved from a study of T cell repertoires in cytomegalovirus infection. As for the study in general: Both a matching HLA type and CMV infection were indicated by public TCR beta signatures.

TCRdb reprocessed the reads with MiXCR, giving one entry per CDR3 protein. This sample has approximately 76,000 distinct CDR3 sequences; roughly 40% occur once, and the top ten carry more than 80%. Whole-study findings and limits: HLA-C-restricted CMV clonotypes gave the most frequent clonotype in two of eight donors.

As concerns this clonotype: Its antigen is as yet unknown.

This CDR3 region has 16 residues. Losses at the gene ends were 6 bases for V and 5 bases for J; bases not matched to a gene: 6. The genes are TRBV12-3 or TRBV12-4 and TRBJ2-1; the match to TRBD2 covers 14 bases. The source material was CD8+ T cells from cultured PBMCs, sampled from culture after CMV antigen stimulation. This TCR came from a human donor in good health (CMV status not recorded). Some clones in this sample may be carry-over from other donors' samples. CDR3 sequence (DNA): TGTGCCAGCAGATCCGGACTAGCGGGGGGCAACAATGAGCAGTTCTTC. Its protein product is CASRSGLAGGNNEQFF.